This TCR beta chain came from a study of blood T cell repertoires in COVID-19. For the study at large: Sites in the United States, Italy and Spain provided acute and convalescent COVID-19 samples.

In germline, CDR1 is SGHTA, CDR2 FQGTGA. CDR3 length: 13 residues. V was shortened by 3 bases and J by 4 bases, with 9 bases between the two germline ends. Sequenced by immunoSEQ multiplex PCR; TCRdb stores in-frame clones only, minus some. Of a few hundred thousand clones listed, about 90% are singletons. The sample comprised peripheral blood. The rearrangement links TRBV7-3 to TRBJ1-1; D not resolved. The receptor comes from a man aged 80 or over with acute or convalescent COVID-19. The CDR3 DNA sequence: TGTGCCAGCAGCTTCACTGCGAGCACTGAAGCTTTCTTT. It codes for CASSFTASTEAFF.